These 28 T cell receptor beta chains were sequenced from one sample in a study of OX40 agonist ivuxolimab in advanced cancers. Only in-frame clones appear in the TCRdb table, and some are missing; sequencing was by immunoSEQ multiplex PCR. The repertoire includes roughly 20,000 clones, around three quarters of them detected once, and 40% to 50% sits in the top ten. Sequenced here: CD4+ or CD8+ T cells sorted from blood, sampled in a trial of the OX40 agonist ivuxolimab. The origin of the receptors is an adult with an advanced solid tumor such as melanoma, head and neck, liver or kidney cancer.

This chain joins TRBV9 and TRBJ2-1, with 14 bases aligning to TRBD2. The CDR3 is made up of 16 amino acids. J lost 10 bases, V lost 3 bases, and 9 bases had no gene match. Germline CDR1 reads SGDLS; CDR2 reads YYNGEE. The CDR3 bases are TGTGCCAGCAGCGCCCGACTAGCGGGAGGGCCCGGGGAGCAGTTCTTC. This gives the protein CASSARLAGGPGEQFF.

The CDR3 sequence is CASSHRTESSGANVLTF. The CDR3 coding sequence is TGTGCCAGCAGCCACCGGACAGAGAGCTCTGGGGCCAACGTCCTGACTTTC. The chain has TRBV7-9 and TRBJ2-6, with D maybe TRBD1 (6 bases). The V and J ends lost 5 bases and 0 bases respectively, with 14 bases between them. The CDR3 covers 17 residues. Per the germline V gene, CDR1 is SEHNR and CDR2 is FQNEAQ (reference sequence).

The rearrangement joins TRBV2 to TRBJ1-2, with D perhaps matching TRBD1 (5 bases). Looked up from germline, CDR1 is SNHLY and CDR2 is FYNNEI. Trimming cost V 7 bases and J 4 bases, with 19 bases left between them. This CDR3 has 15 amino acids. The CDR3 loop reads CASTLGRGNSYGYTF. CDR3 DNA sequence: TGTGCCAGCACCCTGGGGAGGGGAAACTCCTATGGCTACACCTTC.

The chain has TRBV7-6 and TRBJ2-7; D is unresolved. Germline V gives CDR1 SGHVS, CDR2 FNYEAQ. The V and J ends lost 6 bases and 0 bases respectively, with 9 bases between them. This CDR3 comprises 13 residues. The CDR3 DNA sequence: TGTGCCAGCAGGCCCCCAAGCTCCTACGAGCAGTACTTC. Protein sequence: CASRPPSSYEQYF.

The rearrangement uses TRBV6-5 and TRBJ2-7; TRBD1 aligns across 9 bases. The germline V gene has CDR1 MNHEY and CDR2 SVGAGI. V was pared by 5 bases and J by 4 bases, with 9 bases of the junction left unmatched. The length of the CDR3 is 15 residues. CDR3 in amino acids: CASSGIRDREYEQYF. Written as DNA, the CDR3 is TGTGCCAGCAGTGGGATCCGGGACAGGGAATACGAGCAGTACTTC.

The J gene is TRBJ2-7, the V gene TRBV7-9, with D tentatively TRBD1 (6 bases). CDR1 is SEHNR and CDR2 is FQNEAQ in the germline V gene (reference sequence). The length of the CDR3 is 14 residues. Trimming took 5 bases from V and 2 from J, leaving 13 bases between them. The CDR3 sequence: CASSRVDSTYEQYF. The DNA for the CDR3 is TGTGCCAGCAGCCGGGTGGACAGCACCTACGAGCAGTACTTC.

This clone came up many times. CDR3 residues: CASSSHDIKGPRSPLHF. In nucleotides, the CDR3 is TGTGCCAGCAGCTCTCACGACATCAAAGGACCAAGGTCACCCCTCCACTTT. The chain has TRBV7-9 and TRBJ1-6; no reliable D call. This CDR3 is built from 17 residues. CDR1 SEHNR and CDR2 FQNEAQ come from the germline V gene (reference sequence). V was cut by 4 bases and J by 10 bases, with 23 bases left in between.

The V gene is TRBV7-9, the J gene TRBJ1-1; a weak D match, TRBD1 (5 bases). The CDR3 has 14 residues. Trimming took off 1 base at V and 8 bases at J, with 14 bases between the two ends. Per the germline V gene, CDR1 is SEHNR and CDR2 is FQNEAQ (reference sequence). CDR3 nucleotide sequence: TGTGCCAGCAGCTTAGTCTTCCGGGGCGAGGAAGCTTTCTTT. This sequence encodes CASSLVFRGEEAFF.

The chain employs TRBV2 and TRBJ2-7, with TRBD2 matching over 8 bases. The CDR3 runs to 14 residues. V was pared by 4 bases and J by 5 bases, with 7 bases of the junction left unmatched. Germline CDR1 and CDR2: SNHLY and FYNNEI. This chain's CDR3 is CASSAAGEYHEQYF. CDR3 bases: TGTGCCAGCAGTGCAGCGGGAGAATACCACGAGCAGTACTTC.

This clone was seen a single time. The J gene is TRBJ1-4, the V gene TRBV4-1, with 7 bases fitting TRBD1. This CDR3 is built from 16 residues. CDR1 is MGHRA and CDR2 is YSYEKL in the germline V gene. J lost 7 bases, V lost 1 base, and 9 bases had no gene match. CDR3 in amino acids: CASSQGTLTGTEKLFF. The CDR3 nucleotides are TGCGCCAGCAGCCAAGGGACTTTGACAGGGACTGAAAAACTGTTTTTT.

The rearrangement joins TRBV2 to TRBJ1-5; a possible D gene is TRBD1 (5 bases). V lost 4 bases and J lost 7, with 11 bases in between. Germline CDR1 is SNHLY and CDR2 is FYNNEI. CDR3 length equals 13 residues. Written as DNA, the CDR3 is TGTGCCAGCAGTGGCAGGGAGGGGCAGCCCCAGCATTTT. The encoded protein is CASSGREGQPQHF.

The chain recombines TRBV4-3 with TRBJ1-2; D gene unclear. The germline V and J ends were trimmed by 0 bases and 0 bases, with 8 bases remaining between them. Germline CDR1 and CDR2: LGHNA and YSLEER. This CDR3 is built from 15 residues. CDR3 residues: CASSQDRRSNYGYTF. In nucleotides, the CDR3 is TGCGCCAGCAGCCAAGACAGGCGATCTAACTATGGCTACACCTTC.

The CDR3 spells CASSVVGTSINEQFF. Here the CDR3 DNA reads TGTGCCAGCAGCGTAGTAGGGACTAGCATCAATGAGCAGTTCTTC. The chain is built from TRBV9 and TRBJ2-1; TRBD2 matches at 9 bases. V trimming: 0 bases; J trimming: 6 bases; junction bases outside the gene matches: 4. CDR3 size: 15 residues. Germline V gene data show CDR1 as SGDLS and CDR2 as YYNGEE.

This sequence joins TRBV6-5 and TRBJ2-7, with D maybe TRBD2 (5 bases). V lost 2 bases and J lost 4, with 9 bases in between. Germline assignment: CDR1 MNHEY and CDR2 SVGAGI. CDR3 length: 13 amino acids. CDR3 residues: CASSYALGYEQYF. The DNA of the CDR3 is TGTGCCAGCAGTTACGCACTAGGATACGAGCAGTACTTC.

This clone was found once. The rearrangement links TRBV29-1 to TRBJ2-2, with unresolved D. In germline, CDR1 is SQVTM, CDR2 ANQGSEA. V was pared by 0 bases and J by 1 base, with 0 bases between. The CDR3 has 12 amino acids. The CDR3 nucleotides are TGCAGCGTTGAAGAGAACACCGGGGAGCTGTTTTTT. Residues: CSVEENTGELFF.

V usage is TRBV28 and J usage is TRBJ2-1; tentatively, D is TRBD1 or TRBD2 (6 bases each). Trimming took off 3 bases at V and 6 bases at J, with 21 bases between the two ends. Per germline, CDR1 MDHEN and CDR2 SYDVKM. The CDR3 covers 17 residues. The CDR3 spells CASSFRGEPLTSNEQFF. The DNA of the CDR3 is TGTGCCAGCAGTTTTAGGGGGGAGCCTTTAACGAGCAATGAGCAGTTCTTC.

The chain uses TRBV9 and TRBJ2-1; 10 bases fit TRBD2. Germline CDR1 and CDR2: SGDLS and YYNGEE. The V and J ends lost 0 bases and 8 bases, in that order; junction bases with no gene match: 8. The CDR3 loop spans 16 amino acids. This chain's CDR3 is CASSVVPSGGLDEQFF. CDR3 bases: TGTGCCAGCAGCGTAGTCCCTAGCGGGGGTCTGGATGAGCAGTTCTTC.

This chain connects TRBV7-9 to TRBJ2-1; D is unclear. The V end was cut by 5 bases, the J end by 0 bases, with 5 bases between. The germline CDR1 and CDR2 sequences are SEHNR and FQNEAQ (reference sequence). There are 13 residues in the CDR3. DNA of the CDR3: TGTGCCAGCAGCGCCAGCTCCTACAATGAGCAGTTCTTC. Amino acid sequence: CASSASSYNEQFF.

At least ten counts were recorded for this clone. V is TRBV7-9 and J is TRBJ2-7; weak D call: TRBD1 (6 bases). CDR1 and CDR2 from the germline V gene are SEHNR and FQNEAQ (reference sequence). Deletions cut 5 bases from V and 6 bases from J, with 11 bases between. This CDR3 has 12 amino acids. CDR3 loop: CASSREGGEQYF. DNA of the CDR3: TGTGCCAGCAGCCGTGAAGGGGGCGAGCAGTACTTC.

The chain employs TRBV28 and TRBJ2-7; 7 bases are a match to TRBD1. V lost 7 bases, J lost 8 bases, and 8 bases stayed unmatched. Per the germline V gene, CDR1 is MDHEN and CDR2 is SYDVKM. This CDR3 has 12 residues. The CDR3 region is CASTPPRGKQYF. The CDR3 bases are TGTGCCAGCACCCCCCCCAGGGGGAAGCAGTACTTC.

V gene TRBV7-9 combines with J gene TRBJ2-1; 7 bases fit TRBD2. V lost 1 base, J lost 5 bases, and 8 bases stayed unmatched. Looked up from germline, CDR1 is SEHNR and CDR2 is FQNEAQ (reference sequence). The CDR3 loop spans 16 amino acids. CDR3 sequence (DNA): TGTGCCAGCAGCTTAGGGGAGGGGAGCGTGGACAATGAGCAGTTCTTC. Its protein product is CASSLGEGSVDNEQFF.

The chain combines TRBV7-9 with TRBJ1-2; D possibly corresponds to TRBD1 (5 bases). The germline gives CDR1 SEHNR, CDR2 FQNEAQ (reference sequence). Trimming pared 6 bases from V and 2 bases from J, leaving 10 bases between. The CDR3 covers 13 residues. CDR3 sequence (DNA): TGTGCCAGCAGGGGGGGAGCGAACTATGGCTACACCTTC. Translating gives CASRGGANYGYTF.

CDR3 sequence: CASSLEGASSYEQYF. The CDR3 DNA sequence: TGTGCCAGCAGCTTAGAAGGCGCCTCCTCCTACGAGCAGTACTTC. The chain has TRBV11-2 and TRBJ2-7, with no clear D. V was trimmed by 0 bases and J by 0 bases, leaving 9 bases between them. Germline CDR1 is SGHAT and CDR2 is FQNNGV. CDR3 size: 15 residues.

As to this clone: Germline and junction disagree at one end, which may indicate a read error. The genes are TRBV5-6 and TRBJ2-5, with TRBD2 matching over 9 bases. Germline V gene lookup returns CDR1 SGHDT and CDR2 YYEEEE. This CDR3 spans 16 amino acids. The CDR3 coding sequence is TGTGCCAGCAGCTTGGGGACTAGCGCTAAGAAAGAGACCCGGTACTTC. This gives the protein CASSLGTSAKKETRYF.

This clone was seen only a few times. The chain employs TRBV7-6 and TRBJ1-1, with 11 nucleotides matching TRBD1. Germline CDR1 and CDR2: SGHVS and FNYEAQ. This CDR3 has 16 residues. Trimming at V came to 4 bases and at J to 1 base, leaving 5 bases not matched to a gene. The CDR3 region is CASSSGQGASNTEAFF. The CDR3 bases are TGTGCCAGCAGCTCCGGACAGGGGGCATCGAACACTGAAGCTTTCTTT.

This clone is a singleton in its sample. This chain connects TRBV5-4 to TRBJ2-7; TRBD2 is a possible D gene (5 bases). Germline CDR1 and CDR2: SGHNT and YYREEE (reference sequence). Trimming pared 5 bases from V and 0 bases from J, leaving 12 bases between. The CDR3 totals 14 residues. As DNA, the CDR3 is TGTGCCAGCAGTATTGGCCGGGGCTCCTACGAGCAGTACTTC. Translated: CASSIGRGSYEQYF.

The CDR3 DNA is TGCGCCAGCAGCGCCTATGGACAGGGGGCGAACACTGAAGCTTTCTTT. It codes for CASSAYGQGANTEAFF. The J gene is TRBJ1-1, the V gene TRBV10-2; TRBD1 matches 11 bases. The CDR3 sequence is 16 residues long. Trimming at V came to 6 bases and at J to 1 base, leaving 7 bases not matched to a gene. The V gene's germline CDR1 is WSHSY and CDR2 SAAADI.

The CDR3 DNA reads TGTGCCAGCAGCTTTGAGGGGGTTGAGCAGTTCTTC. Encoded protein: CASSFEGVEQFF. The V gene is TRBV11-2, the J gene TRBJ2-1, with a weak D call TRBD1 (6 bases). The CDR3 runs to 12 residues. Trimming stripped 3 bases from V and 9 bases from J, with 9 bases between. Germline V gene data show CDR1 as SGHAT and CDR2 as FQNNGV.